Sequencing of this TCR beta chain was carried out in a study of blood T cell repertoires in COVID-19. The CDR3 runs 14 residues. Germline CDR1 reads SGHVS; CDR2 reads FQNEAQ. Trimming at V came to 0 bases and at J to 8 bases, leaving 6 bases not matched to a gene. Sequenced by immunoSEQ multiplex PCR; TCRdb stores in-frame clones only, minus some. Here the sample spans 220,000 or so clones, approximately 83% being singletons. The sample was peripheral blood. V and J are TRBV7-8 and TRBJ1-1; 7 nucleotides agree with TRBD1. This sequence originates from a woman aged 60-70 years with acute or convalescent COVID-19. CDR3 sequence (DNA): TGTGCCAGCAGCTTAGCTTTTCGACAGGGCGAAGCTTTCTTT. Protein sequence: CASSLAFRQGEAFF.